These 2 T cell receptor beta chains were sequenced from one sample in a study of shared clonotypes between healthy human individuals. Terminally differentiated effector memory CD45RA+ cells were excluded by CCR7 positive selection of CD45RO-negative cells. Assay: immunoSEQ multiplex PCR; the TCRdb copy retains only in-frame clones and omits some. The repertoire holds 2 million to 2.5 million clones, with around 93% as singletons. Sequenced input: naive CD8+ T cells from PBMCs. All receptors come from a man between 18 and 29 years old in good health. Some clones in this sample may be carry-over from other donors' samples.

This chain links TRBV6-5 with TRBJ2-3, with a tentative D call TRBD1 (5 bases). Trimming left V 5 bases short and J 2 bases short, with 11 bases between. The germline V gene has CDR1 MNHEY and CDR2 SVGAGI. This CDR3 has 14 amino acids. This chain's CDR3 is CASSLVRVTDTQYF. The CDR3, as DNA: TGTGCCAGCAGTCTTGTCAGGGTCACAGATACGCAGTATTTT.

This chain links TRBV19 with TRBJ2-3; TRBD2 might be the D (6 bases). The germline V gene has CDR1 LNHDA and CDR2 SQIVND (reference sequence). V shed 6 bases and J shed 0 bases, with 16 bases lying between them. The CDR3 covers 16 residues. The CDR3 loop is CASRAWGEPSTDTQYF. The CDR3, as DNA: TGTGCCAGTAGGGCCTGGGGGGAGCCTAGCACAGATACGCAGTATTTT.